The 24 T cell receptor beta chains below were found in one sample sequenced in a study of T cell responses to AZD1222 COVID-19 vaccine. The repertoire was sequenced with immunoSEQ multiplex PCR; TCRdb's copy has only in-frame clones and lacks some. The table lists fewer than 180,000 clones, around 94% of them singletons, with 1.3% in the top ten. Source: peripheral blood, taken on day 0 of AZD1222 vaccination. Receptors were obtained from an adult in good health.

As for this clone: Other nucleotide sequences from this sample produce the same CDR3. The chain employs TRBV5-1 and TRBJ2-1; no clear D. Trimming took off 2 bases at V and 2 bases at J, with 11 bases between the two ends. The length of the CDR3 is 15 residues. In germline, CDR1 is SGHRS, CDR2 YFSETQ. CDR3 amino acids: CASSFLAGAYNEQFF. The CDR3 region has the DNA TGCGCCAGCAGCTTTCTGGCCGGTGCCTACAATGAGCAGTTCTTC. The full variable domain, completed using reference TRBV5-1 and TRBJ2-1, is KAGVTQTPRYLIKTRGQQVTLSCSPISGHRSVSWYQQTPGQGLQFLFEYFSETQRNKGNFPGRFSGRQFSNSRSEMNVSTLELGDSALYLCASSFLAGAYNEQFFGPGTRLTVL.

The gene calls are TRBV5-8 and TRBJ2-5; TRBD1 aligns across 8 bases. Germline trimming cut 7 bases from V and 2 bases from J; bases unmatched to any gene: 4. Germline V lookup: CDR1 SGHTS, CDR2 YDEGEE. The CDR3 runs 13 residues. CDR3 bases: TGTGCCAGCTTGGGACAGGTTCAAGAGACCCAGTACTTC. Protein product: CASLGQVQETQYF.

The chain uses TRBV27 and TRBJ2-1, with D tentatively TRBD1 or TRBD2 (5 bases each). Germline CDR1 is MNHEY and CDR2 is SMNVEV (reference sequence). Trimming pared 2 bases from V and 0 bases from J, leaving 14 bases between. The CDR3 is 17 residues long. In DNA form, the CDR3 reads TGTGCCAGCAGTTTACGAGCATGGGGGAGCTCCTACAATGAGCAGTTCTTC. This encodes CASSLRAWGSSYNEQFF.

The chain recombines TRBV10-2 with TRBJ1-1; 7 nucleotides agree with TRBD1. Trimming cost V 4 bases and J 11 bases; bases outside gene matches: 10. Germline loops: CDR1 WSHSY, CDR2 SAAADI. CDR3 length: 13 amino acids. This chain's CDR3 is CASSVQGGARAFF. CDR3 coding DNA: TGCGCCAGCAGTGTTCAGGGGGGGGCTCGGGCTTTCTTT.

The rearrangement uses TRBV28 and TRBJ1-5, with a possible D match to TRBD1 (5 bases). This CDR3 contains 19 residues. The V and J ends lost 6 bases and 2 bases respectively, with 26 bases between them. Germline V gene lookup returns CDR1 MDHEN and CDR2 SYDVKM. The CDR3 reads CASSLLVTRGSDRNQPQHF. The CDR3 region has the DNA TGTGCCAGCAGCCTCCTAGTAACAAGGGGTTCGGACCGCAATCAGCCCCAGCATTTT.

The chain carries TRBV11-2 and TRBJ1-4; D is undetermined. Germline V gives CDR1 SGHAT, CDR2 FQNNGV. V lost 2 bases and J lost 4, with 8 bases in between. This CDR3 spans 14 amino acids. CDR3 in amino acids: CASSLYQNNEKLFF. Written as DNA, the CDR3 is TGTGCCAGCAGCTTATATCAGAATAATGAAAAACTGTTTTTT.

The V gene is TRBV7-9, the J gene TRBJ2-3, with D tentatively TRBD2 (5 bases). The CDR3 is made up of 14 amino acids. Germline lookup yields CDR1 SEHNR and CDR2 FQNEAQ (reference sequence). Trimming cost V 5 bases and J 5 bases, with 14 bases left between them. This CDR3 is CASSRRSLEDTQYF. Written as DNA, the CDR3 is TGTGCCAGCAGCCGGAGGTCCCTGGAAGATACGCAGTATTTT.

This chain links TRBV7-9 with TRBJ2-3; D gene unclear. Looked up from germline, CDR1 is SEHNR and CDR2 is FQNEAQ (reference sequence). CDR3 length equals 14 residues. Trimming took off 4 bases at V and 1 base at J, with 9 bases between the two ends. CDR3 in DNA: TGTGCCAGCAGCTCCCCCTCTGGCACAGATACGCAGTATTTT. Protein sequence: CASSSPSGTDTQYF.

The CDR3 DNA is TGTGCCAGCAGCCCCGGCTCCCGTGTTGGAAAACTGTTTTTT. It specifies CASSPGSRVGKLFF. This rearrangement joins TRBV2 to TRBJ1-4; D gene uncertain. CDR1 is SNHLY and CDR2 is FYNNEI in the germline V gene. The V and J ends lost 6 bases and 10 bases respectively, with 18 bases between them. The CDR3 contains 14 residues.

The table lists this clone with a count of one. The V gene is TRBV5-1, the J gene TRBJ2-5, with 14 nucleotides matching TRBD2. CDR3 length: 18 amino acids. The V gene end was trimmed by 4 bases and the J gene end by 5 bases; junction bases not matched to a gene: 13. Germline loops: CDR1 SGHRS, CDR2 YFSETQ. DNA of the CDR3: TGCGCCAGCAGCCTCGGACTAGCGGGAGGTCAAGAAGGGGAGACCCAGTACTTC. It specifies CASSLGLAGGQEGETQYF.

CDR3 nucleotide sequence: TGTGCCAGCAGTTCCCTCTTCGACAGGGAGCAGTTCTTC. This translates into CASSSLFDREQFF. This rearrangement joins TRBV6-5 to TRBJ2-1; perhaps TRBD1 as D (6 bases). Germline-derived CDR1 and CDR2 are MNHEY and SVGAGI. This CDR3 has 13 amino acids. Trimming took off 4 bases at V and 10 bases at J, with 14 bases between the two ends.

CDR3 nucleotide sequence: TGTGCCAGCTCACCAATAACAGGACTCCTTGAAGCTTTCTTT. Translating gives CASSPITGLLEAFF. The gene calls are TRBV18 and TRBJ1-1; D is possibly TRBD1 (5 bases). CDR3 length: 14 residues. Germline CDR1 reads KGHSH; CDR2 reads LQKENI. Trimming left V 2 bases short and J 7 bases short, with 14 bases between.

This clone has only one observation. The chain carries TRBV2 and TRBJ2-3; the match to TRBD2 covers 7 bases. The germline gives CDR1 SNHLY, CDR2 FYNNEI. With V trimmed by 10 bases and J by 5 bases, 15 bases remained unmatched. CDR3 length: 15 amino acids. CDR3 DNA: TGTGCCACCGACTCCTCTGGCGGGAGAAGAGATACGCAGTATTTT. It is translated as CATDSSGGRRDTQYF.

J is TRBJ1-5 and V is TRBV21-1. TRBV21-1 is an annotated pseudogene. CDR3 size: 14 residues. The CDR3 region has the DNA TGTGCCAGCAGCACGGGTTGTAGCAATCAGCCCCAGCATTTT. Its protein is CASSTGCSNQPQHF.

The rearrangement joins TRBV4-1 to TRBJ2-5; 10 bases map to TRBD2. The CDR3 spans 16 residues. The germline V gene has CDR1 MGHRA and CDR2 YSYEKL. With 1 base clipped from V and 1 base from J, the junction kept 3 bases outside the gene matches. CDR3 amino acids: CASSQGSGGVQETQYF. The DNA of the CDR3 is TGCGCCAGCAGCCAAGGGAGCGGGGGGGTCCAAGAGACCCAGTACTTC.

The gene calls are TRBV5-1 and TRBJ2-1; 7 nucleotides align to TRBD1. With 6 bases clipped from V and 7 bases from J, the junction kept 10 bases outside the gene matches. The CDR3 length is 14 residues. Germline CDR1 is SGHRS and CDR2 is YFSETQ. CDR3 nucleotide sequence: TGCGCCAGCAATACAGGGGTTTTACGTAATGAGCAGTTCTTC. Protein product: CASNTGVLRNEQFF.

The chain couples TRBV27 to TRBJ1-6; possibly TRBD1 for D (5 bases). Looked up from germline, CDR1 is MNHEY and CDR2 is SMNVEV (reference sequence). The CDR3 totals 12 residues. Trimming cost V 5 bases and J 11 bases, with 10 bases left between them. For the CDR3, the DNA is TGTGCCAGCAGTGCGCTCAGGGCACCCCTCCACTTT. Protein product: CASSALRAPLHF.

The V call is TRBV3-1 (or the pseudogene TRBV3-2), the J call TRBJ2-2, with D perhaps TRBD1 (5 bases). V was clipped by 5 bases and J by 4 bases, with 8 bases between them. The V gene's germline CDR1 is LGHDT and CDR2 YNNKEL (reference sequence). The CDR3 is made up of 13 amino acids. CDR3: CASSLQVTGELFF. DNA for the CDR3: TGTGCCAGCAGCTTACAGGTCACCGGGGAGCTGTTTTTT.

The chain joins TRBV11-2 to TRBJ1-4; D not resolved. The CDR3 covers 14 residues. The V end lost 1 base, the J end lost 4 bases, and 7 bases lay between the germline ends. CDR1 is SGHAT and CDR2 is FQNNGV in the germline V gene. CDR3 loop: CASSLGYYNEKLFF. The DNA of the CDR3 is TGTGCCAGCAGCTTAGGATACTATAATGAAAAACTGTTTTTT.

The CDR3 sequence is CAVQGYGAFF. In nucleotides, the CDR3 is TGTGCCGTCCAAGGATATGGTGCTTTCTTT. The rearrangement uses TRBV6-5 and TRBJ1-1; no clear D gene. Trimming cost V 11 bases and J 11 bases, with 15 bases left between them. Germline V CDR1 and CDR2: MNHEY, SVGAGI. CDR3 size: 10 residues.

The V gene is TRBV12-3 or TRBV12-4, the J gene TRBJ1-3; D gene unclear. The CDR3 extends over 12 amino acids. Trimming took off 6 bases at V and 4 bases at J, with 7 bases between the two ends. Written as DNA, the CDR3 is TGTGCCAGCAGGGATCGAGGAAACACCATATATTTT. Protein: CASRDRGNTIYF.

The chain has TRBV7-9 and TRBJ1-5, with D unclear. Trimming removed 4 bases at V and 2 bases at J, with 9 bases between. The V gene's germline CDR1 is SEHNR and CDR2 FQNEAQ (reference sequence). The CDR3 has 14 amino acids. The CDR3 nucleotides read TGTGCCAGCAGCTCCGGCCCTGGCAATCAGCCCCAGCATTTT. Translation: CASSSGPGNQPQHF.

This clone appeared a single time. This chain links TRBV7-2 with TRBJ2-4; 13 bases match TRBD2. Trimming cost V 5 bases and J 8 bases; bases outside gene matches: 9. In germline, CDR1 is SGHTA, CDR2 FQGNSA. The CDR3 extends over 16 amino acids. The CDR3 sequence is CASSPPTSGRRDIQYF. In DNA form, the CDR3 reads TGTGCCAGCAGCCCGCCGACTAGCGGGAGGAGAGACATTCAGTACTTC.

This rearrangement joins TRBV10-2 to TRBJ1-1, with D unclear. With 6 bases removed from V and 1 base from J, the gap between germline ends came to 15 bases. The CDR3 spans 15 residues. Germline-derived CDR1 and CDR2 are WSHSY and SAAADI. CDR3 nucleotides: TGCGCCAGCAGCCGCTACTCCTTCGGGAACACTGAAGCTTTCTTT. Protein product: CASSRYSFGNTEAFF.